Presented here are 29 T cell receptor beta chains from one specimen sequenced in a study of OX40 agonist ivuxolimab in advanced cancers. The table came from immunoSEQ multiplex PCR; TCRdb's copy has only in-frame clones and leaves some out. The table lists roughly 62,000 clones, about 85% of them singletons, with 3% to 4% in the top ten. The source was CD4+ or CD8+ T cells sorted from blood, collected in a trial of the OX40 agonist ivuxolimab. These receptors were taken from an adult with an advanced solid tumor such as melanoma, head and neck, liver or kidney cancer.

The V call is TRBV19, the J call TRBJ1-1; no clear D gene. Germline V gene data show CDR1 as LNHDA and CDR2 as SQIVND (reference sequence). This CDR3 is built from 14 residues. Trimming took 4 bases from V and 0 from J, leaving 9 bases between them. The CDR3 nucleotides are TGTGCCAGTAGTAGTCCAGGTTTGAACACTGAAGCTTTCTTT. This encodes CASSSPGLNTEAFF.

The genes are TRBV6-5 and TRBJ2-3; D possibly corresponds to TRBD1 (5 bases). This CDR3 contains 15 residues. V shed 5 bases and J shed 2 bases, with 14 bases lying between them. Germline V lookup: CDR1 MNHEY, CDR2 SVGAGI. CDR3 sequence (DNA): TGTGCCAGCAGTATAGGACACCAGGTCACAGATACGCAGTATTTT. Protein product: CASSIGHQVTDTQYF.

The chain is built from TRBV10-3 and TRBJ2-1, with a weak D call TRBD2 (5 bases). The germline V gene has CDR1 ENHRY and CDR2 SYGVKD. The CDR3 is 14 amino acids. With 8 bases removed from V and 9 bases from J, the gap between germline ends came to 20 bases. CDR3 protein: CAIASSGEGFEQFF. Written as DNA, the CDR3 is TGTGCCATCGCGAGCAGCGGAGAGGGTTTTGAGCAGTTCTTC.

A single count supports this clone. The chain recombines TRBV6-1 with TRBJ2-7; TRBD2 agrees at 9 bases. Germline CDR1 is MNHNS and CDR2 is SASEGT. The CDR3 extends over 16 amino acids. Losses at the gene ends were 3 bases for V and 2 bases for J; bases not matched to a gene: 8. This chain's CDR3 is CASSDFESSGTYEQYF. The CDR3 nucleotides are TGTGCCAGCAGTGATTTCGAGTCTAGCGGGACCTACGAGCAGTACTTC.

CDR3 loop: CASSFAGTGGVGEKLFF. In nucleotides, the CDR3 is TGTGCCAGCAGCTTTGCCGGGACAGGGGGAGTGGGCGAAAAACTGTTTTTT. The chain joins TRBV7-9 to TRBJ1-4; TRBD1 aligns across 11 bases. J lost 8 bases, V lost 3 bases, and 11 bases had no gene match. The CDR3 has 17 residues. The V gene's germline CDR1 is SEHNR and CDR2 FQNEAQ (reference sequence).

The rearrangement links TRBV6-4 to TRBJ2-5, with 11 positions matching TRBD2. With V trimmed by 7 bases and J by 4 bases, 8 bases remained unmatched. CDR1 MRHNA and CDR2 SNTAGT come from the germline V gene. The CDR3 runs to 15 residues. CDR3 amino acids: CASKETSGAGETQYF. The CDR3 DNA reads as TGTGCCAGCAAGGAGACTAGCGGGGCGGGAGAGACCCAGTACTTC.

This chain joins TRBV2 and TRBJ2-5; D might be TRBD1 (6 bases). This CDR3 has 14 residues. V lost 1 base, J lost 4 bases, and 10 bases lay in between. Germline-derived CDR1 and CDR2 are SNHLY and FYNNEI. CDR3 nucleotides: TGTGCCAGCAGTGAAGGCAGGGGTATAGAGACCCAGTACTTC. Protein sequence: CASSEGRGIETQYF.

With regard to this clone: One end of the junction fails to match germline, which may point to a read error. The CDR3 DNA reads as TGCGCCCCGACTAGCGGGAGGGCCCGGTCGTACAATGAGCAGTTCTTC. Translating it yields CAPTSGRARSYNEQFF. The chain carries TRBV2 and TRBJ2-1; 14 bases match TRBD2. This CDR3 region has 16 residues. The germline CDR1 and CDR2 sequences are SNHLY and FYNNEI.

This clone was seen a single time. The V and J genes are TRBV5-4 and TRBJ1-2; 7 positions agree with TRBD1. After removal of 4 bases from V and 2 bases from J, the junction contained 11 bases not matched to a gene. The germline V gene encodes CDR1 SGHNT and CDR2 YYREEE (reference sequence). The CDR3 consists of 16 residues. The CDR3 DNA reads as TGTGCCAGCAGCCCGATATCGGACAGGACGAACTATGGCTACACCTTC. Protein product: CASSPISDRTNYGYTF.

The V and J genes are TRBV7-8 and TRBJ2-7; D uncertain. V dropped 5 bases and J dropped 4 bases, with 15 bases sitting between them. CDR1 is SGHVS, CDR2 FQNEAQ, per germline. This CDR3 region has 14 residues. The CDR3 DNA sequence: TGTGCCAGCAGCCGAGGCGACTGGAAATACGAGCAGTACTTC. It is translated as CASSRGDWKYEQYF.

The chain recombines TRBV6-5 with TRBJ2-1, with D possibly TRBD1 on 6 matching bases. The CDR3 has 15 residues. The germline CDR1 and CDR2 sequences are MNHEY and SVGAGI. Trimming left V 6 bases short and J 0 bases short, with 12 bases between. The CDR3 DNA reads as TGTGCCAGCAGACTAGGGGGTGGCTCCTACAATGAGCAGTTCTTC. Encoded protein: CASRLGGGSYNEQFF.

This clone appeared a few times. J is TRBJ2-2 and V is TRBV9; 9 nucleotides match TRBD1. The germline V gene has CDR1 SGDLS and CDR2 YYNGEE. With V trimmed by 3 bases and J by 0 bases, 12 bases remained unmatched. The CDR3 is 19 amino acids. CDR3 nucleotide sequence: TGTGCCAGCAGCGGGTGGACAGGGGAGAGACCGACGAACACCGGGGAGCTGTTTTTT. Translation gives CASSGWTGERPTNTGELFF.

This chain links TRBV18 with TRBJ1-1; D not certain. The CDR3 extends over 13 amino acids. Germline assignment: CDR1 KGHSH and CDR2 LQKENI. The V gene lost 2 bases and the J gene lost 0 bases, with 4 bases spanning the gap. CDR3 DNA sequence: TGTGCCAGCTCACCAGGGTTGAACACTGAAGCTTTCTTT. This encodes CASSPGLNTEAFF.

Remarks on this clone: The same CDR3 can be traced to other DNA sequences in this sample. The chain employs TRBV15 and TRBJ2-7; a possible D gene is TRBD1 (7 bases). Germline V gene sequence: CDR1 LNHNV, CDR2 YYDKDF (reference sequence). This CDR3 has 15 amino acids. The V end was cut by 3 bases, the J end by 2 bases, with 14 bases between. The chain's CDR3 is CATSRGRDRTYEQYF. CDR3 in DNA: TGTGCCACCAGCAGGGGGCGGGACAGAACCTACGAGCAGTACTTC. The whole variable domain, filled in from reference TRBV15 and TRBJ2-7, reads DAMVIQNPRYQVTQFGKPVTLSCSQTLNHNVMYWYQQKSSQAPKLLFHYYDKDFNNEADTPDNFQSRRPNTSFCFLDIRSPGLGDTAMYLCATSRGRDRTYEQYFGPGTRLTVT.

CDR3 in DNA: TGTGCCACCAGCAGGATCGACAGTACCCTCTCCTACGAGCAGTACTTC. Protein product: CATSRIDSTLSYEQYF. The chain uses TRBV15 and TRBJ2-7; tentative D call: TRBD1 (5 bases). Looked up from germline, CDR1 is LNHNV and CDR2 is YYDKDF (reference sequence). This CDR3 region has 16 residues. Between the trimmed V and J ends, which lost 3 bases and 0 bases, there was a span of 15 bases.

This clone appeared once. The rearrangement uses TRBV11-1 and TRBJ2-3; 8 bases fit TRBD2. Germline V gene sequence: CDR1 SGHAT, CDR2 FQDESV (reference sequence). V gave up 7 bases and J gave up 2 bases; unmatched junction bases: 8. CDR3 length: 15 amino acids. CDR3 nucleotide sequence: TGTGCCAGCACCTCTAGCGGGCTTTCCACAGATACGCAGTATTTT. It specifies CASTSSGLSTDTQYF. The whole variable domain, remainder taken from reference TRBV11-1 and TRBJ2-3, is EAEVAQSPRYKITEKSQAVAFWCDPISGHATLYWYRQILGQGPELLVQFQDESVVDDSQLPKDRFSAERLKGVDSTLKIQPAELGDSAMYLCASTSSGLSTDTQYFGPGTRLTVL.

Here the CDR3 reads CASSVAGARRTEQFF. The CDR3 DNA sequence: TGTGCCAGCAGCGTCGCAGGGGCGAGGAGGACTGAGCAGTTCTTC. The J gene is TRBJ2-1, the V gene TRBV9; TRBD1 might be the D (6 bases). V lost 2 bases, J lost 9 bases, and 18 bases lay in between. CDR3 length: 15 amino acids. The germline V gene has CDR1 SGDLS and CDR2 YYNGEE. The full variable domain, completed using reference TRBV9 and TRBJ2-1, is DSGVTQTPKHLITATGQRVTLRCSPRSGDLSVYWYQQSLDQGLQFLIQYYNGEERAKGNILERFSAQQFPDLHSELNLSSLELGDSALYFCASSVAGARRTEQFFGPGTRLTVL.

CDR3: CASMEASGTYEQYF. The CDR3 DNA follows: TGTGCCAGCATGGAGGCTAGCGGGACTTACGAGCAGTACTTC. V and J are TRBV7-2 and TRBJ2-5, with 9 bases aligning to TRBD2. Gene TRBJ2-7 matches the end of the DNA better, so the J call may be wrong. The germline V gene encodes CDR1 SGHTA and CDR2 FQGNSA. CDR3 length: 14 residues.

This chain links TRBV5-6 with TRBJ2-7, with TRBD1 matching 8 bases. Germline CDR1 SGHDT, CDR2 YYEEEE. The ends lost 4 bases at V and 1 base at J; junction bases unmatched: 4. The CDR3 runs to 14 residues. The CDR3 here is CASSQGARSYEQYF. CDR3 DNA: TGTGCCAGCAGCCAGGGGGCGCGGTCCTACGAGCAGTACTTC. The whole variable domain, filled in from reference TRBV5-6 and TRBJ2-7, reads DAGVTQSPTHLIKTRGQQVTLRCSPKSGHDTVSWYQQALGQGPQFIFQYYEEEERQRGNFPDRFSGHQFPNYSSELNVNALLLGDSALYLCASSQGARSYEQYFGPGTRLTVT.

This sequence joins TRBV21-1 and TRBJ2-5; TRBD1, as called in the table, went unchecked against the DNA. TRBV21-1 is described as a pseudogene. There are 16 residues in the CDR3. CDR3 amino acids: CASSTWMGQSGETQYF. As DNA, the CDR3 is TGTGCCAGCAGCACGTGGATGGGGCAGTCCGGGGAGACCCAGTACTTC.

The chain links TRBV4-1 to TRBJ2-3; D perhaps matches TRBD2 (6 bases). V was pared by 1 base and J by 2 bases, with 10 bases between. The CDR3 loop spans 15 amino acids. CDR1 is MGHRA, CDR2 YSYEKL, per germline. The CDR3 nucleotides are TGCGCCAGCAGCCAAGTCGGAGGGAACACAGATACGCAGTATTTT. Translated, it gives CASSQVGGNTDTQYF.

The CDR3 DNA follows: TGTGCCAGCAGTCCGACGAGCCTATATGGCTACACCTTC. It translates to CASSPTSLYGYTF. J is TRBJ1-2 and V is TRBV28; D is uncertain. Trimming cost V 5 bases and J 5 bases, with 12 bases left between them. Germline-derived CDR1 and CDR2 are MDHEN and SYDVKM. This CDR3 is 13 amino acids long.

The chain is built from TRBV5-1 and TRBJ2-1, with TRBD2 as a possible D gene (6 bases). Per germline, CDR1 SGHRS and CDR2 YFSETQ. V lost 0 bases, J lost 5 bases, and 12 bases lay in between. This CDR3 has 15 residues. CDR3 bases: TGCGCCAGCAGCTTGGATCCGGGGGAACACAATGAGCAGTTCTTC. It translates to CASSLDPGEHNEQFF.

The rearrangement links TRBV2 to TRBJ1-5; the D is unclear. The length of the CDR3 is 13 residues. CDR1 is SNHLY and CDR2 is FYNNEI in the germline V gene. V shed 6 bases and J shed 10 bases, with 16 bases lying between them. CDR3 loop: CASSADGLQPQHF. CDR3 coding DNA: TGTGCCAGCAGCGCCGACGGGCTCCAACCCCAGCATTTT. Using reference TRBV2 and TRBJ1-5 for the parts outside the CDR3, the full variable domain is EPEVTQTPSHQVTQMGQEVILRCVPISNHLYFYWYRQILGQKVEFLVSFYNNEISEKSEIFDDQFSVERPDGSNFTLKIRSTKLEDSAMYFCASSADGLQPQHFGDGTRLSIL.

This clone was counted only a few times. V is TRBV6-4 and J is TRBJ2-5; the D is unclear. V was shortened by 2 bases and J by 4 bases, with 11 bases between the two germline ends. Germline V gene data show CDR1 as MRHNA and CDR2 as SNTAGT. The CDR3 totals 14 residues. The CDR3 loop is CASSDPQRLETQYF. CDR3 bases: TGTGCCAGCAGTGACCCTCAGAGATTAGAGACCCAGTACTTC.

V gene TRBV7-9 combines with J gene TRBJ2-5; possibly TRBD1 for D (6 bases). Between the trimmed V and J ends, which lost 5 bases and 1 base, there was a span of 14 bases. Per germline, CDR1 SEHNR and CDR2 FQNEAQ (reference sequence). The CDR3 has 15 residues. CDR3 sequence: CASSTPRGPQETQYF. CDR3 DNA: TGTGCCAGCAGCACCCCCAGGGGACCCCAAGAGACCCAGTACTTC.

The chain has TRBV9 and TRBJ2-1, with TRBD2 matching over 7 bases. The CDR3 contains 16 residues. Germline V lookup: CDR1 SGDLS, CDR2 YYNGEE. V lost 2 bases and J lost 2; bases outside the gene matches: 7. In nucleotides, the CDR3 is TGTGCCAGCAGCGTCTTTCAGGGAGGGGCCTACAATGAGCAGTTCTTC. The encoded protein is CASSVFQGGAYNEQFF. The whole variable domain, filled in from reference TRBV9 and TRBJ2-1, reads DSGVTQTPKHLITATGQRVTLRCSPRSGDLSVYWYQQSLDQGLQFLIQYYNGEERAKGNILERFSAQQFPDLHSELNLSSLELGDSALYFCASSVFQGGAYNEQFFGPGTRLTVL.

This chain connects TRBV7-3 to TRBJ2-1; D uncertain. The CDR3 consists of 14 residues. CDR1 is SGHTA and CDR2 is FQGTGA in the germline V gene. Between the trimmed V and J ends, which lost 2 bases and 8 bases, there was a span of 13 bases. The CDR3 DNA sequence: TGTGCCAGCAGCTTAGGAACAGAGTTGGATGAGCAGTTCTTC. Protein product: CASSLGTELDEQFF.

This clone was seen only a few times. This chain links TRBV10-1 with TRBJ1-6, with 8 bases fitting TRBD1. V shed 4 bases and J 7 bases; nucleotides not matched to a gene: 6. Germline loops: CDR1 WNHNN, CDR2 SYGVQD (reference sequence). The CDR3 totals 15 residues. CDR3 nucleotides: TGCGCCAGCAGTGCAGACAGGGGAGGGAATTCACCCCTCCACTTT. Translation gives CASSADRGGNSPLHF.